This T cell receptor beta chain came from a study of T cell changes during pregnancy in multiple sclerosis. Sequencing used immunoSEQ multiplex PCR; TCRdb keeps in-frame clones, though not all of them. The sample lists tens of thousands of clones, roughly 95% occurring once. Trimming took 2 bases from V and 7 from J, leaving 8 bases between them. CDR3 length equals 12 residues. Germline assignment: CDR1 SGHTA and CDR2 FQGNSA. This specimen consisted of peripheral blood, obtained in the third trimester of pregnancy. The chain is built from TRBV7-2 and TRBJ1-2; D is ambiguous. This TCR derives from a female donor in good health, enrolled as a control in a pregnancy study. DNA for the CDR3: TGTGCCAGCAGCTTATGGCGAGGTGGCTACACCTTC. It yields the protein CASSLWRGGYTF. Filled out from reference TRBV7-2 and TRBJ1-2, the complete variable domain reads GAGVSQSPSNKVTEKGKDVELRCDPISGHTALYWYRQSLGQGLEFLIYFQGNSAPDKSGLPSDRFSAERTGGSVSTLTIQRTQQEDSAVYLCASSLWRGGYTFGSGTRLTVV.